This T cell receptor beta chain comes out of a study of T cells after yellow fever vaccination. General observations from the study: Among primary-vaccination clones, most reappeared after the booster, at approximately 97% for CD4 and under 90% for CD8.

This clonotype was observed a few times. Its antigen is currently unknown. In making TCR cDNA, 5'RACE template switching added a universal primer site and UMIs to it. TCRdb reprocessed the 5' RACE reads with MiXCR, giving one entry per CDR3 protein. The profile shows 300,000 to 400,000 distinct CDR3 sequences, roughly a tenth of them singletons. Here the sequenced sample was CD4+ T cells sorted from PBMCs, taken 45 days after the yellow fever booster vaccination. The sequence was collected from a man younger than 35 who received the YFV17D yellow fever vaccine.

The CDR3: CASSLTSGGVETQYF. The DNA of the CDR3 is TGTGCCAGCAGCCTGACTAGCGGGGGGGTGGAGACCCAGTACTTC. V is TRBV3-1 and J is TRBJ2-5; 14 positions match TRBD2. This CDR3 spans 15 amino acids. The V segment lost 4 bases and the J segment 5 bases; nucleotides outside the gene matches: 3. Germline CDR1 reads LGHDT; CDR2 reads YNNKEL (reference sequence).